This T cell receptor beta chain was sequenced during a study of graft-versus-host responses after intestinal transplantation. Whole-study context: Transplants were multivisceral, liver-intestinal, or isolated intestinal. Every recipient underwent anti-thymocyte globulin induction, then tacrolimus and steroids for two to four years. Study results and limitations: Those patients showing graft-donor T cell macrochimerism displayed high graft-versus-host to host-versus-graft clonal ratios in allografts.

The CDR3 length is 17 residues. The germline V and J ends were trimmed by 5 bases and 5 bases, with 24 bases remaining between them. The germline V gene has CDR1 SGHTA and CDR2 FQGTGA. Remarks on this clone: The antigen remains undetermined.

Produced via immunoSEQ multiplex PCR; TCRdb's table is partial and in-frame only. This table holds 25,000 to 30,000 clones, 93% found once. The genes are TRBV7-3 and TRBJ1-2, with D possibly being TRBD1 (5 bases). The TCR sequence derives from a human patient who received an intestinal transplant, so some T cells may come from the graft donor. The starting material was PBMCs, obtained 66 days after intestinal transplant. The CDR3 coding sequence is TGTGCCAGCAGCCCCAACGGCGGGGCCGAGGACCCTTATGGCTACACCTTC. Translation gives CASSPNGGAEDPYGYTF. Full variable domain (missing parts from reference TRBV7-3 and TRBJ1-2): GAGVSQTPSNKVTEKGKYVELRCDPISGHTALYWYRQSLGQGPEFLIYFQGTGAADDSGLPNDRFFAVRPEGSVSTLKIQRTERGDSAVYLCASSPNGGAEDPYGYTFGSGTRLTVV.